This entry is about one T cell receptor (beta chain). The antigen remains unidentified. The entry originates in a study of vaccination effects on CD4 cells after COVID-19. Here immunoSEQ multiplex PCR was the method, and the copy in TCRdb shows in-frame clones only, minus some. The sample carries around 37,000 clones, roughly 73% recorded once. V lost 10 bases to trimming and J lost 0 bases, with 6 bases between them. CDR1 is SGHRS and CDR2 is YFSETQ in the germline V gene. The CDR3 loop spans 11 amino acids. Antigen-specific CD4+ T cell clonotypes were called by their expansion after viral peptide-pool culture in ViraFEST. Between days 9 and 11 of culture, CD4+ T cells were separated out. Between March and December 2020, the person had a SARS-CoV-2 infection that PCR confirmed. Fresh IL-2-containing medium replaced half the medium on days 3 and 7.

This material consisted of CD4+ T cells from PBMCs cultured with a peptide pool, taken before COVID-19 vaccination. The source of this sequence is a human donor who had a prior SARS-CoV-2 infection. This chain connects TRBV5-1 to TRBJ2-3; D is unclear. CDR3 region: CASSSTDTQYF. CDR3 DNA sequence: TGCGCCTCAAGTAGCACAGATACGCAGTATTTT.